The 26 T cell receptor beta chains reported below all come from one sample, sequenced in a study of beta chain features in type 1 diabetes. The study reverse transcribed the entire isolated RNA, so it sequenced expressed TCRB transcripts. Generated by immunoSEQ multiplex PCR, the TCRdb table keeps only in-frame clones and is missing some. The sample comprises under 400,000 clones, around 13% of which are singletons, and more than 6.5% rests with the top ten. The material sequenced was central memory CD4+ T cells from blood. These receptors all stem from a man aged 30 to 39 in good health.

CDR3 residues: CASSSDTGELFF. DNA of the CDR3: TGTGCCAGCAGCTCGGACACCGGGGAGCTGTTTTTT. V usage is TRBV7-3 and J usage is TRBJ2-2; D is unclear. Germline values: CDR1 SGHTA, CDR2 FQGTGA. The CDR3 has 12 amino acids. Trimming removed 4 bases from V and 3 bases from J, with 3 bases in between. The full variable domain, with the rest looked up from reference TRBV7-3 and TRBJ2-2, is GAGVSQTPSNKVTEKGKYVELRCDPISGHTALYWYRQSLGQGPEFLIYFQGTGAADDSGLPNDRFFAVRPEGSVSTLKIQRTERGDSAVYLCASSSDTGELFFGEGSRLTVL.

Ten or more counts support this clone. The gene calls are TRBV7-2 and TRBJ2-1; D gene ambiguous. CDR1 SGHTA and CDR2 FQGNSA come from the germline V gene. V was trimmed by 2 bases and J by 8 bases, leaving 13 bases between them. This CDR3 spans 14 amino acids. CDR3 nucleotides: TGTGCCAGCAGCTTACGGCTACCCCCCTATGAGCAGTTCTTC. Its protein product is CASSLRLPPYEQFF.

This chain uses TRBV7-9 with TRBJ2-3; 11 bases fit TRBD2. CDR3 length: 16 residues. From germline, CDR1 is SEHNR and CDR2 FQNEAQ (reference sequence). V dropped 5 bases and J dropped 5; count of bases not matched to a gene: 9. The CDR3 DNA reads TGTGCCAGCAGCCATAGCGGGAGGGCCTCGCGAGATACGCAGTATTTT. Its protein is CASSHSGRASRDTQYF. Variable domain in full (rest from reference TRBV7-9 and TRBJ2-3): DTGVSQNPRHKITKRGQNVTFRCDPISEHNRLYWYRQTLGQGPEFLTYFQNEAQLEKSRLLSDRFSAERPKGSFSTLEIQRTEQGDSAMYLCASSHSGRASRDTQYFGPGTRLTVL.

The chain couples TRBV6-6 to TRBJ2-7, with D perhaps TRBD2 (6 bases). Deletions cut 3 bases from V and 0 bases from J, with 12 bases between. Germline V CDR1 and CDR2: MNHNY, SVGAGI (reference sequence). This CDR3 contains 15 residues. CDR3 bases: TGTGCCAGCAGTTATCGGCGGGGAATCTCCTACGAGCAGTACTTC. Protein: CASSYRRGISYEQYF.

This clone occurred many times. The chain combines TRBV19 with TRBJ2-7; the D gene could be TRBD1 or TRBD2 (5 bases each). V dropped 4 bases and J dropped 0 bases, with 10 bases sitting between them. This CDR3 is built from 14 residues. From germline, CDR1 is LNHDA and CDR2 SQIVND (reference sequence). In DNA, the CDR3 is TGTGCCAGTAGTACGTCGGGGCACTCCTACGAGCAGTACTTC. This sequence encodes CASSTSGHSYEQYF.

This clone was picked up a small number of times. This likely traces to a read error, being one base from a far larger clone. Other DNA sequences in the sample encode the same CDR3. The rearrangement joins TRBV4-2 to TRBJ2-5; 9 bases are shared with TRBD1. This CDR3 is 13 amino acids long. Trimming removed 5 bases from V and 4 bases from J; junction bases left unmatched: 2. Germline values: CDR1 LGHNA, CDR2 YNFKEQ. This chain's CDR3 is CASSSDRGETQYF. CDR3 nucleotide sequence: TGTGCCAGCAGCTCGGACAGGGGAGAGACCCAGTACTTC.

This clone appeared a few times. This rearrangement joins TRBV4-2 to TRBJ1-1, with 9 bases fitting TRBD1. Looked up from germline, CDR1 is LGHNA and CDR2 is YNFKEQ. The CDR3 covers 15 residues. Germline trimming cut 4 bases from V and 1 base from J; bases unmatched to any gene: 4. CDR3 DNA sequence: TGTGCCAGCAGCCTCGGGGACAGGGCGAACACTGAAGCTTTCTTT. Translated: CASSLGDRANTEAFF.

The chain couples TRBV4-1 to TRBJ1-6; 7 bases align to TRBD1. In germline, CDR1 is MGHRA, CDR2 YSYEKL. CDR3 length: 15 amino acids. Trimming at V came to 4 bases and at J to 7 bases, leaving 7 bases not matched to a gene. CDR3 coding DNA: TGCGCCAGCAGCCGCCGACAGGGTGTGAATTCACCCCTCCACTTT. Amino acids: CASSRRQGVNSPLHF.

The chain employs TRBV5-6 and TRBJ2-5; D ambiguous. The V and J ends lost 4 bases and 2 bases respectively, with 15 bases between them. Germline V gene sequence: CDR1 SGHDT, CDR2 YYEEEE. This CDR3 is 15 amino acids long. CDR3 nucleotide sequence: TGTGCCAGCAGCGGTAGAAGGACGGCTCAAGAGACCCAGTACTTC. Protein product: CASSGRRTAQETQYF. The full variable domain, with the rest looked up from reference TRBV5-6 and TRBJ2-5, is DAGVTQSPTHLIKTRGQQVTLRCSPKSGHDTVSWYQQALGQGPQFIFQYYEEEERQRGNFPDRFSGHQFPNYSSELNVNALLLGDSALYLCASSGRRTAQETQYFGPGTRLLVL.

The genes are TRBV18 and TRBJ2-3; 14 nucleotides align to TRBD2. J lost 3 bases, V lost 2 bases, and 4 bases had no gene match. Per germline, CDR1 KGHSH and CDR2 LQKENI. The length of the CDR3 is 17 residues. Here the CDR3 DNA reads TGTGCCAGCTCACCAGGGACTAGCGGGAGCGGAACAGATACGCAGTATTTT. Translating it yields CASSPGTSGSGTDTQYF.

This chain joins TRBV10-2 and TRBJ2-1, with a tentative D call TRBD2 (6 bases). The V and J ends lost 7 bases and 2 bases respectively, with 18 bases between them. This CDR3 comprises 16 residues. Germline assignment: CDR1 WSHSY and CDR2 SAAADI. Here the CDR3 DNA reads TGCGCCAGCACCTCCCCAGGAGGGGCACCCTACAATGAGCAGTTCTTC. This sequence encodes CASTSPGGAPYNEQFF.

This chain uses TRBV4-3 with TRBJ1-5, with 8 bases aligning to TRBD1. Per the germline V gene, CDR1 is LGHNA and CDR2 is YSLEER. The CDR3 totals 18 residues. Trimming took 0 bases from V and 3 from J; bases not matched to a gene: 10. CDR3 protein: CASSQDSQGALLNQPQHF. DNA for the CDR3: TGCGCCAGCAGCCAAGATAGTCAGGGGGCCCTACTCAATCAGCCCCAGCATTTT.

This clone was counted a few times. This chain uses TRBV4-2 with TRBJ2-3; TRBD2 agrees at 8 bases. Looked up from germline, CDR1 is LGHNA and CDR2 is YNFKEQ. This CDR3 comprises 15 residues. V dropped 4 bases and J dropped 5; count of bases not matched to a gene: 8. The CDR3 nucleotides read TGTGCCAGCAGCCCGGGAGCGGGAGCCGGAGATACGCAGTATTTT. This gives the protein CASSPGAGAGDTQYF.

This clone occurred a few times. The chain links TRBV11-3 to TRBJ2-7; D gene unclear. This CDR3 is built from 13 residues. The germline V gene encodes CDR1 SGHNT and CDR2 YENEEA. V shed 3 bases and J shed 0 bases, with 6 bases lying between them. CDR3 bases: TGTGCCAGCAGCTTTACGAGCTCCTACGAGCAGTACGTC. It is translated as CASSFTSSYEQYV.

This chain joins TRBV7-2 and TRBJ1-1; D not certain. Germline V CDR1 and CDR2: SGHTA, FQGNSA. The CDR3 loop spans 14 amino acids. V was trimmed by 3 bases and J by 1 base, leaving 9 bases between them. The CDR3 DNA reads TGTGCCAGCAGCTTGCTCGGACCGAACACTGAAGCTTTCTTT. Amino acids: CASSLLGPNTEAFF.

J is TRBJ2-1 and V is TRBV7-9, with TRBD2 matching 8 bases. The CDR3 is made up of 14 amino acids. Germline CDR1 is SEHNR and CDR2 is FQNEAQ (reference sequence). V shed 7 bases, J shed 2 bases, and the junction held 4 bases outside the gene matches. CDR3 sequence (DNA): TGTGCCAGCAATTCAGCGGGGGCCTACAATGAGCAGTTCTTC. This encodes CASNSAGAYNEQFF.

This clone was seen only a few times. The chain couples TRBV18 to TRBJ2-3; D unresolved. V lost 1 base, J lost 14 bases, and 22 bases lay in between. The CDR3 consists of 15 residues. Per germline, CDR1 KGHSH and CDR2 LQKENI. CDR3 in amino acids: CASSPLPSTIIVMYF. The CDR3 DNA follows: TGTGCCAGCTCACCACTTCCTTCCACCATAATAGTCATGTATTTT.

V and J are TRBV7-2 and TRBJ1-5; D is uncertain. CDR1 and CDR2 (germline): SGHTA, FQGNSA. The V end was cut by 7 bases, the J end by 2 bases, with 15 bases between. CDR3 length: 15 residues. The CDR3 region has the DNA TGTGCCAGCAACGCGGGAGGTGCGGGCAATCAGCCCCAGCATTTT. It translates to CASNAGGAGNQPQHF. Filled out from reference TRBV7-2 and TRBJ1-5, the complete variable domain reads GAGVSQSPSNKVTEKGKDVELRCDPISGHTALYWYRQSLGQGLEFLIYFQGNSAPDKSGLPSDRFSAERTGGSVSTLTIQRTQQEDSAVYLCASNAGGAGNQPQHFGDGTRLSIL.

This clone has a handful of counts. The J gene is TRBJ1-1, the V gene TRBV29-1; D gene ambiguous. Germline values: CDR1 SQVTM, CDR2 ANQGSEA. The CDR3 loop spans 11 amino acids. V was shortened by 4 bases and J by 4 bases, with 7 bases between the two germline ends. The CDR3 reads CSVGGFTEAFF. In DNA, the CDR3 is TGCAGCGTTGGAGGTTTCACTGAAGCTTTCTTT.

This clone was detected ten times or more. The CDR3 region has the DNA TGTGCCAGCAGTGAATTACTAGCCTTTGAGCAGTTCTTC. Translated, it gives CASSELLAFEQFF. This chain links TRBV2 with TRBJ2-1; maybe TRBD2 (6 bases). This CDR3 region has 13 residues. V was trimmed by 2 bases and J by 9 bases, leaving 11 bases between them. In germline, CDR1 is SNHLY, CDR2 FYNNEI.

A few counts support this clone. V is TRBV5-4 and J is TRBJ2-7; D possibly corresponds to TRBD1 (6 bases). Per germline, CDR1 SGHNT and CDR2 YYREEE (reference sequence). This CDR3 contains 15 residues. V dropped 0 bases and J dropped 6 bases, with 16 bases sitting between them. This chain's CDR3 is CASSLDRGHYGEQYF. CDR3 DNA: TGTGCCAGCAGCTTGGACCGGGGACACTATGGCGAGCAGTACTTC.

The chain links TRBV5-1 to TRBJ2-6; no clear D gene. V gave up 2 bases and J gave up 0 bases, with 12 bases separating them. The CDR3 is made up of 17 amino acids. CDR1 is SGHRS and CDR2 is YFSETQ in the germline V gene. The CDR3 nucleotides read TGCGCCAGCAGCTTTCAGTCCCCGGCCTCTGGGGCCAACGTCCTGACTTTC. It yields the protein CASSFQSPASGANVLTF.

The chain joins TRBV28 to TRBJ2-7; 9 bases are a match to TRBD1. V shed 4 bases, J shed 3 bases, and the junction held 10 bases outside the gene matches. The CDR3 is made up of 16 amino acids. Germline V gives CDR1 MDHEN, CDR2 SYDVKM. CDR3 loop: CASSSGQGSRGYEQYV. The CDR3 DNA reads as TGTGCCAGCAGTTCGGGACAGGGTAGTCGGGGCTACGAGCAGTACGTC.

The CDR3 spells CASSIVDGNTIYF. CDR3 nucleotide sequence: TGTGCCAGTAGTATAGTTGACGGAAACACCATATATTTT. V and J are TRBV19 and TRBJ1-3; D is ambiguous. Between the trimmed V and J ends, which lost 1 base and 4 bases, there was a span of 5 bases. The CDR3 is 13 residues long. In germline, CDR1 is LNHDA, CDR2 SQIVND (reference sequence).

This clone was picked up a small number of times. This chain links TRBV29-1 with TRBJ2-3; D possibly corresponds to TRBD1 (6 bases). Germline V gene sequence: CDR1 SQVTM, CDR2 ANQGSEA. The germline V and J ends were trimmed by 4 bases and 2 bases, with 19 bases remaining between them. The CDR3 loop spans 16 amino acids. The CDR3 spells CSVVPLIQGVTDTQYF. The CDR3, as DNA: TGCAGCGTTGTTCCACTTATACAGGGTGTCACAGATACGCAGTATTTT.

The V gene is TRBV19, the J gene TRBJ2-7, with D maybe TRBD1 (5 bases). The length of the CDR3 is 12 residues. V lost 6 bases, J lost 3 bases, and 9 bases lay in between. The germline gives CDR1 LNHDA, CDR2 SQIVND (reference sequence). DNA for the CDR3: TGTGCCAGTAGCTCCGACAGCTACGAGCAGTACTTC. Residues: CASSSDSYEQYF. The full variable domain, rest sourced from reference TRBV19 and TRBJ2-7, is DGGITQSPKYLFRKEGQNVTLSCEQNLNHDAMYWYRQDPGQGLRLIYYSQIVNDFQKGDIAEGYSVSREKKESFPLTVTSAQKNPTAFYLCASSSDSYEQYFGPGTRLTVT.